The 27 T cell receptor beta chains given below trace back to one sample, sequenced in a study of blood T cell repertoires in COVID-19. The protocol was immunoSEQ multiplex PCR, while the TCRdb copy is restricted to in-frame clones and leaves out a portion. The table shows around 68,000 clones, with roughly nine tenths occurring only once. The sample consisted of peripheral blood. The receptors shown here come from a man aged 50-59 years with active COVID-19.

The J gene is TRBJ1-2, the V gene TRBV13, with 8 bases aligning to TRBD1. CDR1 is PRHDT and CDR2 is FYEKMQ in the germline V gene (reference sequence). This CDR3 spans 12 amino acids. Trimming at V came to 5 bases and at J to 8 bases, leaving 4 bases not matched to a gene. CDR3 residues: CASSAQGGGYTF. CDR3 nucleotide sequence: TGTGCCAGCAGCGCACAGGGGGGCGGCTACACCTTC.

The chain has TRBV7-8 and TRBJ2-1; D is unresolved. The CDR3 has 13 amino acids. The V and J ends lost 5 bases and 9 bases respectively, with 14 bases between them. CDR1 and CDR2 (germline): SGHVS, FQNEAQ. The CDR3 loop reads CASSEPRYGEQFF. In DNA, the CDR3 is TGTGCCAGCAGCGAGCCCCGGTATGGTGAGCAGTTCTTC.

This chain joins TRBV19 and TRBJ1-1, with D perhaps matching TRBD1 (5 bases). V lost 7 bases and J 1 base, leaving 10 bases between the germline ends. The CDR3 covers 13 residues. Germline loops: CDR1 LNHDA, CDR2 SQIVND (reference sequence). CDR3: CASKGDSNTEAFF. In nucleotides, the CDR3 is TGTGCCAGTAAAGGGGACTCGAACACTGAAGCTTTCTTT.

The rearrangement uses TRBV2 and TRBJ1-2, with unresolved D. V lost 7 bases, J lost 0 bases, and 9 bases lay in between. The CDR3 contains 13 residues. CDR1 and CDR2 from the germline V gene are SNHLY and FYNNEI. This CDR3 is CASKEGSNYGYTF. The CDR3 coding sequence is TGTGCCAGCAAGGAGGGTTCTAACTATGGCTACACCTTC.

The V call is TRBV30, the J call TRBJ2-3; 10 bases are shared with TRBD2. The CDR3 has 21 amino acids. Germline V gives CDR1 GTSNPN, CDR2 SVGIG (reference sequence). The ends lost 1 base at V and 0 bases at J; junction bases unmatched: 19. CDR3 sequence (DNA): TGTGCCTGGAGTGACCCGGGGAAGCGGGGGGGAACATTCTCTAGCACAGATACGCAGTATTTT. Amino acid sequence: CAWSDPGKRGGTFSSTDTQYF.

The rearrangement joins TRBV7-6 to TRBJ1-4; a weak D match, TRBD1 (6 bases). The CDR3 consists of 15 residues. CDR1 is SGHVS, CDR2 FNYEAQ, per germline. V dropped 8 bases and J dropped 5 bases, with 18 bases sitting between them. CDR3 loop: CASYALGRGNEKLFF. The CDR3 nucleotides are TGTGCCAGCTACGCCCTGGGCAGGGGAAATGAAAAACTGTTTTTT.

V usage is TRBV3-1 (or the pseudogene TRBV3-2) and J usage is TRBJ2-7, with 11 nucleotides matching TRBD2. V lost 5 bases and J lost 2; bases outside the gene matches: 5. The germline gives CDR1 LGHDT, CDR2 YNNKEL (reference sequence). CDR3 length: 15 amino acids. CDR3 nucleotide sequence: TGTGCCAGCAGCTACCGACTAGCGGGGACCTACGAGCAGTACTTC. This sequence encodes CASSYRLAGTYEQYF.

V gene TRBV7-8 combines with J gene TRBJ2-7; TRBD2 matches at 15 bases. In germline, CDR1 is SGHVS, CDR2 FQNEAQ. Trimming at V came to 4 bases and at J to 6 bases, leaving 4 bases not matched to a gene. This CDR3 is 15 amino acids long. This chain's CDR3 is CASSWTSGGVSEQYF. CDR3 coding DNA: TGTGCCAGCAGCTGGACTAGCGGGGGGGTGTCCGAGCAGTACTTC.

V usage is TRBV11-2 and J usage is TRBJ1-3, with D uncertain. The CDR3 has 13 amino acids. Between the trimmed V and J ends, which lost 0 bases and 5 bases, there was a span of 5 bases. Looked up from germline, CDR1 is SGHAT and CDR2 is FQNNGV. The CDR3 bases are TGTGCCAGCAGCTTAGACACAAGAAACACCATATATTTT. Amino acid sequence: CASSLDTRNTIYF.

The gene calls are TRBV9 and TRBJ2-7, with 8 bases identical to TRBD1. The CDR3 contains 13 residues. Germline trimming cut 1 base from V and 3 bases from J; bases unmatched to any gene: 0. Germline loops: CDR1 SGDLS, CDR2 YYNGEE. The CDR3 protein is CASSVTGGYEQYF. CDR3 DNA: TGTGCCAGCAGCGTAACAGGGGGCTACGAGCAGTACTTC.

V usage is TRBV2 and J usage is TRBJ1-2, with TRBD1 identical over 9 bases. V was clipped by 7 bases and J by 0 bases; unmatched bases: 9. Germline-derived CDR1 and CDR2 are SNHLY and FYNNEI. The length of the CDR3 is 16 residues. The CDR3, as DNA: TGTGCCAGCACCAAAGAACAGGGGGCCCCTAACTATGGCTACACCTTC. This gives the protein CASTKEQGAPNYGYTF.

V usage is TRBV30 and J usage is TRBJ2-3, with 8 bases aligning to TRBD2. V shed 2 bases, J shed 8 bases, and the junction held 15 bases outside the gene matches. Germline CDR1 GTSNPN, CDR2 SVGIG (reference sequence). This CDR3 has 16 amino acids. The CDR3 DNA follows: TGTGCCTGGAGTTCCCAGGGAGCGGGGGCCTTAGGTACGCAGTATTTT. Its translation: CAWSSQGAGALGTQYF. The full variable domain, with the rest looked up from reference TRBV30 and TRBJ2-3, is SQTIHQWPATLVQPVGSPLSLECTVEGTSNPNLYWYRQAAGRGLQLLFYSVGIGQISSEVPQNLSASRPQDRQFILSSKKLLLSDSGFYLCAWSSQGAGALGTQYFGPGTRLTVL.

This clone has a single count. The chain carries TRBV12-5 and TRBJ2-3; TRBD2 agrees at 13 bases. The germline gives CDR1 LGHNT, CDR2 FRNRAP. The CDR3 sequence is 18 residues long. V lost 6 bases and J lost 0; bases outside the gene matches: 9. CDR3 DNA: TGTGCTAGTGGATCCGGGACTAGCGGGATTCCTAGCACAGATACGCAGTATTTT. It is translated as CASGSGTSGIPSTDTQYF.

The V call is TRBV9, the J call TRBJ1-1; D ambiguous. Trimming pared 2 bases from V and 4 bases from J, leaving 12 bases between. CDR1 and CDR2 (germline): SGDLS, YYNGEE. This CDR3 comprises 14 residues. DNA for the CDR3: TGTGCCAGCAGCGTGAGCGGGTTGAGCACTGAAGCTTTCTTT. Amino acid sequence: CASSVSGLSTEAFF.

The sample holds one count of this clone. This chain links TRBV7-9 with TRBJ2-7; 8 nucleotides line up with TRBD2. After removal of 3 bases from V and 5 bases from J, the junction contained 3 bases not matched to a gene. Germline V gene data show CDR1 as SEHNR and CDR2 as FQNEAQ (reference sequence). The CDR3 contains 13 residues. The CDR3 DNA follows: TGTGCCAGCAGCTTCGGGGGGGCGAACGAGCAGTACTTC. It yields the protein CASSFGGANEQYF.

The rearrangement links TRBV3-1 (or the pseudogene TRBV3-2) to TRBJ2-7; TRBD2 is a possible D gene (6 bases). Trimming removed 2 bases at V and 3 bases at J, with 11 bases between. Germline CDR1 and CDR2: LGHDT and YNNKEL (reference sequence). The CDR3 consists of 14 residues. CDR3 sequence: CASSQRDLIYEQYF. CDR3 sequence (DNA): TGTGCCAGCAGCCAACGGGACTTAATCTACGAGCAGTACTTC.

The chain uses TRBV2 and TRBJ2-7, with TRBD1 as a possible D gene (5 bases). Per germline, CDR1 SNHLY and CDR2 FYNNEI. Trimming took off 6 bases at V and 5 bases at J, with 14 bases between the two ends. The CDR3 totals 13 residues. The CDR3 loop reads CASSWAGNNEQYF. CDR3 DNA sequence: TGTGCCAGCAGCTGGGCAGGGAACAACGAGCAGTACTTC.

The rearrangement uses TRBV9 and TRBJ2-3, with D possibly TRBD2 on 5 matching bases. This CDR3 is built from 16 residues. The V and J ends lost 3 bases and 1 base respectively, with 15 bases between them. CDR1 SGDLS and CDR2 YYNGEE come from the germline V gene. The DNA for the CDR3 is TGTGCCAGCAGCGATGCCCCGGGTAGCGGCACAGATACGCAGTATTTT. This translates into CASSDAPGSGTDTQYF.

The chain uses TRBV6-5 and TRBJ2-7; 11 nucleotides agree with TRBD2. The V gene's germline CDR1 is MNHEY and CDR2 SVGAGI. The CDR3 sequence is 15 residues long. V lost 8 bases, J lost 2 bases, and 8 bases stayed unmatched. CDR3 amino acids: CASGDGTSGTYEQYF. For the CDR3, the DNA is TGTGCCAGCGGAGACGGGACTAGCGGAACCTACGAGCAGTACTTC.

This clone was recorded a few times. This sequence joins TRBV7-9 and TRBJ2-7; the D gene is possibly TRBD1 (6 bases). Germline V gene data show CDR1 as SEHNR and CDR2 as FQNEAQ (reference sequence). The CDR3 extends over 13 amino acids. V was clipped by 0 bases and J by 3 bases, with 6 bases between them. CDR3 sequence (DNA): TGTGCCAGCAGCTTAGCAGGGGGCTACGAGCAGTACTTC. This translates into CASSLAGGYEQYF.

The chain recombines TRBV7-2 with TRBJ1-1; 9 bases are shared with TRBD1. The CDR3 spans 14 residues. Germline values: CDR1 SGHTA, CDR2 FQGNSA. After removal of 5 bases from V and 7 bases from J, the junction contained 8 bases not matched to a gene. CDR3 in DNA: TGTGCCAGCAGCCACAAAACAGGGGGCCTTGAAGCTTTCTTT. Its protein is CASSHKTGGLEAFF.

The chain uses TRBV9 and TRBJ1-3; 7 nucleotides agree with TRBD1. V shed 3 bases, J shed 4 bases, and the junction held 4 bases outside the gene matches. Per germline, CDR1 SGDLS and CDR2 YYNGEE. This CDR3 comprises 14 residues. CDR3 region: CASSAWTGGNTIYF. Written as DNA, the CDR3 is TGTGCCAGCAGCGCCTGGACAGGAGGAAACACCATATATTTT.

The chain recombines TRBV5-4 with TRBJ2-3; 8 nucleotides line up with TRBD2. Germline V gene sequence: CDR1 SGHNT, CDR2 YYREEE (reference sequence). There are 14 residues in the CDR3. Trimming took 2 bases from V and 4 from J; bases not matched to a gene: 3. The CDR3 region has the DNA TGTGCCAGCAGCTTCGCGGGGGGTTCAGATACGCAGTATTTT. Translated, it gives CASSFAGGSDTQYF.

The genes are TRBV7-8 and TRBJ2-3, with TRBD2 identical over 11 bases. The germline gives CDR1 SGHVS, CDR2 FQNEAQ. This CDR3 has 15 residues. Trimming took 3 bases from V and 6 from J; bases not matched to a gene: 5. The CDR3 sequence is CASSFTSGGSDTQYF. The DNA for the CDR3 is TGTGCCAGCAGCTTTACTAGCGGGGGCTCGGATACGCAGTATTTT.

The chain is built from TRBV6-1 and TRBJ2-2; 12 nucleotides align to TRBD1. The ends lost 3 bases at V and 5 bases at J; junction bases unmatched: 10. Germline values: CDR1 MNHNS, CDR2 SASEGT. The CDR3 spans 18 residues. The CDR3 DNA is TGTGCCAGCAGTGATGGGACAGGGGGCAATTTCGGAACCGGGGAGCTGTTTTTT. Its translation is CASSDGTGGNFGTGELFF.

CDR3 sequence (DNA): TGCGCCAGCAGCCAGGGCAATGGGGGGGGAAGGACAGATACGCAGTATTTT. Residues: CASSQGNGGGRTDTQYF. This chain joins TRBV4-1 and TRBJ2-3, with TRBD2 identical over 7 bases. The CDR3 is 17 residues long. CDR1 MGHRA and CDR2 YSYEKL come from the germline V gene. The ends lost 3 bases at V and 3 bases at J; junction bases unmatched: 12.

The chain joins TRBV19 to TRBJ2-4; D may be TRBD2 (7 bases). Germline lookup yields CDR1 LNHDA and CDR2 SQIVND (reference sequence). There are 15 residues in the CDR3. Trimming shortened V by 5 bases and J by 1 base, and 12 bases separated the two germline ends. CDR3 nucleotide sequence: TGTGCCAGTAGTGCGGCGGGGGCCGCCAAAAACATTCAGTACTTC. Residues: CASSAAGAAKNIQYF.